This T cell receptor (beta chain) was sequenced for a study of response to subunit inactivated influenza vaccine. Regarding the study as a whole: Seasonal influenza vaccination, on each occasion, was suggested by the authors to recruit few new T cells.

MiXCR was run by TCRdb on the RT-PCR reads, yielding one entry per CDR3 protein. The sample has about 650,000 distinct CDR3 sequences; 12% to 15% are singletons. This clonotype came up a few times. Its specificity is unknown. The germline CDR1 and CDR2 sequences are MDHEN and SYDVKM. The CDR3 is 13 amino acids. The V end was cut by 7 bases, the J end by 0 bases, with 6 bases between. This clonotype originated in a man over 45 who received an inactivated influenza vaccine. The sequences come from PBMCs from blood, collected roughly 15 days before vaccination. The genes are TRBV28 and TRBJ2-2; no reliable D call. CDR3 region: CASTKPNTGELFF. CDR3 in DNA: TGTGCCAGCACTAAGCCGAACACCGGGGAGCTGTTTTTT.